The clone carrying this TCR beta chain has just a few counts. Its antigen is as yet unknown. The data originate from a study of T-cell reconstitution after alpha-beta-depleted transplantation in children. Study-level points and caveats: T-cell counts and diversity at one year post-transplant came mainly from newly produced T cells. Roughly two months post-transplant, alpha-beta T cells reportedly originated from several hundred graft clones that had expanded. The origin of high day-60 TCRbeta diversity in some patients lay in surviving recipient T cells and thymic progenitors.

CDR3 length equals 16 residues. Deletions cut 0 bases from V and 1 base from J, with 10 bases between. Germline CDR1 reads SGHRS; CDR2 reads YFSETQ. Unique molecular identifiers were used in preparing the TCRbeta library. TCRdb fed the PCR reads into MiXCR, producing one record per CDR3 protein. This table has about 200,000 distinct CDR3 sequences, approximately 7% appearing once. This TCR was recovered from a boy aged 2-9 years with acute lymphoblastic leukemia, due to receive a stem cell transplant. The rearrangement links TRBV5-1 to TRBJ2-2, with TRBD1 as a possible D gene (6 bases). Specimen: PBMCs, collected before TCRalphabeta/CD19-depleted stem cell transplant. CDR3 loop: CASSLAGALNTGELFF. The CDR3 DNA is TGCGCCAGCAGCTTGGCAGGGGCCCTGAACACCGGGGAGCTGTTTTTT. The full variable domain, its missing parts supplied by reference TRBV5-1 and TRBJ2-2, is KAGVTQTPRYLIKTRGQQVTLSCSPISGHRSVSWYQQTPGQGLQFLFEYFSETQRNKGNFPGRFSGRQFSNSRSEMNVSTLELGDSALYLCASSLAGALNTGELFFGEGSRLTVL.